Listed here are 14 T cell receptor beta chains from one sample, sequenced in a study of tumor-infiltrating lymphocytes in localized non-small cell lung cancer. Assay used: immunoSEQ multiplex PCR; TCRdb lists only in-frame clones, some missing. The table has about 13,000 clones, approximately 70% seen once. The sample comprised lung tumor tissue. The receptors stem from a human donor with non-small cell lung cancer.

J is TRBJ2-5 and V is TRBV6-5; 10 bases align to TRBD1. TRBJ2-7 matches the DNA end more closely, so the J call is doubtful. Germline CDR1 reads MNHEY; CDR2 reads SVGAGI. The CDR3 contains 14 residues. In DNA form, the CDR3 reads TGTGCCAGCAGTGGCCGGGACAGGGGTTACGAGCAGTACTTC. Protein product: CASSGRDRGYEQYF.

V and J are TRBV19 and TRBJ2-3; 14 nucleotides line up with TRBD2. From germline, CDR1 is LNHDA and CDR2 SQIVND (reference sequence). With 5 bases clipped from V and 0 bases from J, the junction kept 7 bases outside the gene matches. The CDR3 length is 18 residues. CDR3 sequence: CASSSTSGGAGSTDTQYF. The CDR3 DNA follows: TGTGCCAGTAGTTCGACTAGCGGGGGGGCCGGTAGCACAGATACGCAGTATTTT.

This chain connects TRBV5-6 to TRBJ2-7; D may be TRBD2 (6 bases). Per the germline V gene, CDR1 is SGHDT and CDR2 is YYEEEE. The CDR3 spans 14 residues. Trimming cost V 3 bases and J 3 bases, with 13 bases left between them. This CDR3 reads CASSSWVAVYEQYF. CDR3 nucleotides: TGTGCCAGCAGCTCATGGGTAGCGGTCTACGAGCAGTACTTC.

The rearrangement joins TRBV30 to TRBJ2-2; 7 bases fit TRBD2. With 5 bases clipped from V and 7 bases from J, the junction kept 7 bases outside the gene matches. From germline, CDR1 is GTSNPN and CDR2 SVGIG (reference sequence). This CDR3 has 13 amino acids. In DNA, the CDR3 is TGTGCCTGGGGCGGACTAGTTATCGGGGAGCTGTTTTTT. Its protein is CAWGGLVIGELFF.

The chain is built from TRBV14 and TRBJ2-1; 13 bases are shared with TRBD2. The CDR3 covers 19 residues. V shed 0 bases and J 9 bases; nucleotides not matched to a gene: 14. The germline V gene has CDR1 SGHDN and CDR2 FVKESK. CDR3 residues: CASSQEGPTSGRAWGEQFF. The CDR3 DNA is TGTGCCAGCAGCCAAGAAGGGCCAACTAGCGGGAGGGCCTGGGGTGAGCAGTTCTTC.

The rearrangement joins TRBV7-2 to TRBJ1-2; no reliable D call. Deletions cut 1 base from V and 6 bases from J, with 9 bases between. This CDR3 region has 13 residues. The germline CDR1 and CDR2 sequences are SGHTA and FQGNSA. CDR3 DNA sequence: TGTGCCAGCAGCTTAGGGAATATGGATGGCTACACCTTC. Protein sequence: CASSLGNMDGYTF.

The chain uses TRBV5-5 and TRBJ1-2; the match to TRBD1 covers 9 bases. The V gene end was trimmed by 4 bases and the J gene end by 3 bases; junction bases not matched to a gene: 4. The CDR3 runs 14 residues. Germline loops: CDR1 SGHKS, CDR2 YYEKEE (reference sequence). The CDR3 loop reads CASSLRTGDYGYTF. As DNA, the CDR3 is TGTGCCAGCAGCCTCCGGACAGGGGACTATGGCTACACCTTC.

This clone occurred once. The J gene is TRBJ2-2, the V gene TRBV7-9; 8 bases are a match to TRBD1. V lost 1 base to trimming and J lost 4 bases; unmatched junction nucleotides: 5. The germline gives CDR1 SEHNR, CDR2 FQNEAQ (reference sequence). The CDR3 loop spans 16 amino acids. The CDR3 DNA reads TGTGCCAGCAGCTTAGGGACAGGGTTGGGCACCGGGGAGCTGTTTTTT. Protein sequence: CASSLGTGLGTGELFF.

This clone was recorded only once. The V and J genes are TRBV5-1 and TRBJ2-3; D is unresolved. Germline CDR1 SGHRS, CDR2 YFSETQ. The length of the CDR3 is 14 residues. V lost 2 bases and J 0 bases, leaving 7 bases between the germline ends. CDR3 in DNA: TGCGCCAGCAGCTTCGGAGCGAGCACAGATACGCAGTATTTT. It codes for CASSFGASTDTQYF.

The DNA for the CDR3 is TGTGCCAGCAGCTTAGGGGCCCTAGCGAGGGAGCTTGGCTATGGCTACACCTTC. It encodes CASSLGALARELGYGYTF. The chain combines TRBV11-2 with TRBJ1-2; D ambiguous. Trimming stripped 1 base from V and 4 bases from J, with 22 bases between. CDR1 SGHAT and CDR2 FQNNGV come from the germline V gene. This CDR3 comprises 18 residues. The variable domain in full, with the rest retrieved from reference TRBV11-2 and TRBJ1-2, is EAGVAQSPRYKIIEKRQSVAFWCNPISGHATLYWYQQILGQGPKLLIQFQNNGVVDDSQLPKDRFSAERLKGVDSTLKIQPAKLEDSAVYLCASSLGALARELGYGYTFGSGTRLTVV.

The rearrangement joins TRBV5-1 to TRBJ1-1, with D tentatively TRBD1 (6 bases). CDR3 size: 16 residues. Germline-derived CDR1 and CDR2 are SGHRS and YFSETQ. V lost 4 bases and J 0 bases, leaving 16 bases between the germline ends. CDR3 bases: TGCGCCAGCAGCACGGAACAGGGTATCATGAACACTGAAGCTTTCTTT. This codes for CASSTEQGIMNTEAFF.

The V and J genes are TRBV12-5 and TRBJ1-2, with D perhaps TRBD1 (6 bases). From germline, CDR1 is LGHNT and CDR2 FRNRAP. This CDR3 has 16 residues. V lost 0 bases and J lost 3, with 14 bases in between. For the CDR3, the DNA is TGTGCTAGTGGTTTGGTACTCGGCAGGGGTGACTATGGCTACACCTTC. Its translation is CASGLVLGRGDYGYTF. Complete variable domain (other parts from reference TRBV12-5 and TRBJ1-2): DARVTQTPRHKVTEMGQEVTMRCQPILGHNTVFWYRQTMMQGLELLAYFRNRAPLDDSGMPKDRFSAEMPDATLATLKIQPSEPRDSAVYFCASGLVLGRGDYGYTFGSGTRLTVV.

V is TRBV18 and J is TRBJ1-3; 7 positions match TRBD1. Germline V lookup: CDR1 KGHSH, CDR2 LQKENI. J gave up 0 bases and V 1 base, and 12 bases lay outside the gene matches. CDR3 length: 19 residues. The CDR3, as DNA: TGTGCCAGCTCACCACTGTCGCCGGTGGCAGGGGGCTCTGGAAACACCATATATTTT. It is translated as CASSPLSPVAGGSGNTIYF.

The rearrangement links TRBV6-5 to TRBJ1-5; tentative D call: TRBD1 (5 bases). Trimming cost V 2 bases and J 9 bases, with 20 bases left between them. Germline CDR1 reads MNHEY; CDR2 reads SVGAGI. This CDR3 comprises 16 residues. The CDR3 here is CASSYTTGRGLGPQHF. As DNA, the CDR3 is TGTGCCAGCAGTTACACAACGGGACGAGGGCTAGGGCCCCAGCATTTT.